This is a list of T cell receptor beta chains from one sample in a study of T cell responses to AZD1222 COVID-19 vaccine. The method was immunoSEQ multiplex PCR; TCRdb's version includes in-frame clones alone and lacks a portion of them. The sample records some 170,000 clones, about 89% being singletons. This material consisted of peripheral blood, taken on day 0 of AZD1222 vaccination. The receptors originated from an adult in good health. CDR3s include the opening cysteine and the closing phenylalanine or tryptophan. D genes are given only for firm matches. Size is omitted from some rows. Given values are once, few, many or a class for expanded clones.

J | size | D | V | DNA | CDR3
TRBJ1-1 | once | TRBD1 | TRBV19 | TGTGCCAGTAGTATTGACAGGGTCGGCGCTGAAGCTTTCTTT | CASSIDRVGAEAFF
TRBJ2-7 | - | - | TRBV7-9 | TGTGCCAGCAGCTTCGGATCCTACGAGCAGTACTTC | CASSFGSYEQYF
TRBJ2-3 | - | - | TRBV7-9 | TGTGCCAGCAGCCCCGAAGGGCGCGCCACAGATACGCAGTATTTT | CASSPEGRATDTQYF
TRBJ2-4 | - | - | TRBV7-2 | TGTGCCAGCAGCGTAGACCCGGCGTCGCTAGCCAAAAACATTCAGTACTTC | CASSVDPASLAKNIQYF
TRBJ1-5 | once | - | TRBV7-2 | TGTGCCAGCAGCTTCGCGGGGTCAAGGGCCCAGCATTTT | CASSFAGSRAQHF
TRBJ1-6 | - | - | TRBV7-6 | TGTGCCACCGCCCGACAGGTCGTTAATTCACCCCTCCACTTT | CATARQVVNSPLHF
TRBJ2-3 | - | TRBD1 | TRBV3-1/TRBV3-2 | TGTGCCAGCAGCCAGACAGGGAAGGGTACGCAGTATTTT | CASSQTGKGTQYF
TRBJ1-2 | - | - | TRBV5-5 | TGTGCCAGCAGCTTGGACACCGCTGGCTATGGCTACACCTTC | CASSLDTAGYGYTF
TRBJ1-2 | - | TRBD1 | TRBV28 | TGTGCCAGCAGACCCCCGGGACAGATTTATGGCTACACCTTC | CASRPPGQIYGYTF
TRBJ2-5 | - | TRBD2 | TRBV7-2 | TGTGCCAGCAGCACCGGGGGGGCACAAGAGACCCAGTACTTC | CASSTGGAQETQYF
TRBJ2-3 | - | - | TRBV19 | TGTGCCAGTAGTATCGGTGGGGGTGGGTCAGATACGCAGTATTTT | CASSIGGGGSDTQYF
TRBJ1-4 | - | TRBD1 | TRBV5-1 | TGCGCCAGCAGCTTGGTAGGGGGACAGGCGAATGAAAAACTGTTTTTT | CASSLVGGQANEKLFF
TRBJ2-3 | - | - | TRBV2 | TGTGCCAGCAGATTCGGCCGAACCGGATCAGATACGCAGTATTTT | CASRFGRTGSDTQYF
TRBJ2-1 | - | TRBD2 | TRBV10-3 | TGTGCCATCAGTGAGGTGGGGCGGGGGAACTACAATGAGCAGTTCTTC | CAISEVGRGNYNEQFF
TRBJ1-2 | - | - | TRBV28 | TGTGCCAGCAAGATCCCGACGGGAGGCTACACCTTC | CASKIPTGGYTF
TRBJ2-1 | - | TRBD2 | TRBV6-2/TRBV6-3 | TGTGCCAGCAGTTCGGGACTAGCGGGCTTCTACAATGAGCAGTTCTTC | CASSSGLAGFYNEQFF
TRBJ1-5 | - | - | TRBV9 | TGTGCCAGCAGCGTAGATCAGGGGTTGCAGCCCCAGCATTTT | CASSVDQGLQPQHF
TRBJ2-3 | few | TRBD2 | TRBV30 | TGTGCCTGGAGAACTAGCGGGGGGGCCGGGACGCAGTATTTT | CAWRTSGGAGTQYF
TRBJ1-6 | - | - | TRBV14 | TGTGCCAGCAGCCCTGGCGGGGTTGGGAATTCACCCCTCCACTTT | CASSPGGVGNSPLHF
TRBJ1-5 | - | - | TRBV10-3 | TGTGCCATCAGTGAGACAGTAAATCAGCCCCAGCATTTT | CAISETVNQPQHF
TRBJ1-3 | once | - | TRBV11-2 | TGTGCCAGCAGCTTAGACCCGTCTGGAAACACCATATATTTT | CASSLDPSGNTIYF
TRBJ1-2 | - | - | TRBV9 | TGTGCCAGCAGCGTACCGGGCCGCTATGGCTACACCTTC | CASSVPGRYGYTF
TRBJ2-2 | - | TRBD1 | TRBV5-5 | TGTGCCAGCAGCCTCGCGACAGGGGGCTACACCGGGGAGCTGTTTTTT | CASSLATGGYTGELFF
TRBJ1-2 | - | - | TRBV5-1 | TGCGCCAGCAGGATAGACAGCCTTAACTATGGCTACACCTTC | CASRIDSLNYGYTF
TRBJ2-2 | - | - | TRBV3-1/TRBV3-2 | TGTGCCAGCAGCTATAACACCGGGGAGCTGTTTTTT | CASSYNTGELFF
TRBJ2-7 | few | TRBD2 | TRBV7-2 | TGTGCCAGCAGCTTAGGACTAGCGCTCTCCTACGAGCAGTACTTC | CASSLGLALSYEQYF
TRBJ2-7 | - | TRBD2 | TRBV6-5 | TGTGCCAGCAGCTGGGGAGGGGTCGAGCAGTACTTC | CASSWGGVEQYF
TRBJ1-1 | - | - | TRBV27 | TGTGCCAGCAGTATAAAAGGGGAAGCTTTCTTT | CASSIKGEAFF
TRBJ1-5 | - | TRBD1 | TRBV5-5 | TGTGCCAGCAGCCCTCGGGACAGGGGGCCTTCGCCCCAGCATTTT | CASSPRDRGPSPQHF
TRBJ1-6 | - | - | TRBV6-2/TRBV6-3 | TGTGCCAGCAGTTACTCGCCAGGGAATCTGGAGATCCACTTT | CASSYSPGNLEIHF
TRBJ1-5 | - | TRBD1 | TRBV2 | TGTGCCAGCAGGGGACAGGGAGGGAATCAGCCCCAGCATTTT | CASRGQGGNQPQHF
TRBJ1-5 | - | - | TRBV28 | TGTGCCAGCACCCAGGGATTTCAGCCCCAGCATTTT | CASTQGFQPQHF
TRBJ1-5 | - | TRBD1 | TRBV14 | TGTGCCAGCCACATTCTCAGGACAGGGTCCAATCAGCCCCAGCATTTT | CASHILRTGSNQPQHF
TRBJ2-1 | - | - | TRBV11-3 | TGTGCCAGCAGCTCTGGACAGGGAGGGGGGCAGTTCTTC | CASSSGQGGGQFF
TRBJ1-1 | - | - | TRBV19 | TGTGCCATCACGCCGGGGGGGCGAGGAGACACTGAAGCTTTCTTT | CAITPGGRGDTEAFF
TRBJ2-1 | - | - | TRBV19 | TGTGCCAGTAGTCCAATTTACAAAAATCACAATGAGCAGTTCTTC | CASSPIYKNHNEQFF
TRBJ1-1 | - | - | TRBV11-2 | TGTGCCAGCAGCTTAGGACTTATCACATTCCCTGAAGCTTTCTTT | CASSLGLITFPEAFF
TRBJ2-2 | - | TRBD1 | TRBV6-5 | TGTGCCAGCAGGACAGGGGTTCGGGAGCTGTTTTTT | CASRTGVRELFF
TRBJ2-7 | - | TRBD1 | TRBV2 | TGTGCCAGCAGCGTCCCCGGGACAGTGGCCTACGAGCAGTACTTC | CASSVPGTVAYEQYF
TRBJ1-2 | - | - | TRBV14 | TGTGCCAGCAGCCAAGCCCCCCGGACAACTCATGGCTACACCTTC | CASSQAPRTTHGYTF
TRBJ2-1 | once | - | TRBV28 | TGTGCCAGCAATACCTCGGGACGGGAGCAGTTCTTC | CASNTSGREQFF
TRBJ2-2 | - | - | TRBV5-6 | TGTGCCAGCAGTCGGCTAGAAGTCAATTTGAACACCGGGGAGCTGTTTTTT | CASSRLEVNLNTGELFF